This passage covers 23 T cell receptor beta chains from one sample sequenced in a study of T cell repertoires in cytomegalovirus infection. The antigens of these receptors remain unknown. TCRdb re-called the reads with MiXCR, one entry per CDR3 protein. The data contain around 500,000 distinct CDR3 sequences, approximately 42% of them singletons. The sample consisted of cultured PBMCs, taken from culture after CMV antigen stimulation. The receptors come from a human donor in good health (CMV status not recorded). Some clones in this sample may be carry-over from other donors' samples.

For this clonotype: Because the CDR3 is missing its conserved closing phenylalanine or tryptophan, this is likely a read error. This chain joins TRBV7-2 and TRBJ1-2; TRBD1 is a possible D gene (5 bases). V lost 6 bases to trimming and J lost 3 bases, with 23 bases between them. Looked up from germline, CDR1 is SGHTA and CDR2 is FQGNSA. The CDR3 length is 17 residues. This CDR3 reads CASRVVSGGGLDYGYTV. The CDR3 coding sequence is TGTGCCAGCAGAGTAGTCTCGGGGGGGGGACTCGACTATGGCTACACCGTC.

The sample holds a few counts of this clonotype. The chain carries TRBV7-2 and TRBJ2-1, with 7 bases aligning to TRBD1. The V gene end was trimmed by 0 bases and the J gene end by 3 bases; junction bases not matched to a gene: 8. The V gene's germline CDR1 is SGHTA and CDR2 FQGNSA. The CDR3 is 17 amino acids. Here the CDR3 DNA reads TGTGCCAGCAGCTTAGCGGGGACAGAACCTCTCTACAATGAGCAGTTCTTC. It yields the protein CASSLAGTEPLYNEQFF.

This CDR3 is CASSQTRGLGAFF. The CDR3 nucleotides read TGTGCCAGCAGCCAGACGAGGGGATTGGGGGCTTTCTTT. This chain uses TRBV11-2 with TRBJ1-1; perhaps TRBD1 as D (5 bases). This CDR3 has 13 residues. The V end lost 5 bases, the J end lost 11 bases, and 18 bases lay between the germline ends. CDR1 is SGHAT, CDR2 FQNNGV, per germline.

The rearrangement links TRBV12-3 or TRBV12-4 to TRBJ1-2, with D perhaps matching TRBD1 (6 bases). CDR3 length equals 13 residues. V gave up 6 bases and J gave up 6 bases, with 14 bases separating them. The CDR3 is CASSQSGGNGYTF. Written as DNA, the CDR3 is TGTGCCAGCAGCCAAAGTGGGGGCAATGGCTACACCTTC.

J is TRBJ2-1 and V is TRBV28, with D maybe TRBD2 (5 bases). This CDR3 is built from 13 residues. Trimming removed 8 bases from V and 7 bases from J, with 15 bases in between. Germline values: CDR1 MDHEN, CDR2 SYDVKM. CDR3 sequence reads: CASAPPSTNEQFF. Here the CDR3 DNA reads TGTGCCAGCGCTCCCCCTAGCACAAATGAGCAGTTCTTC.

This clonotype was detected a few times. This sequence joins TRBV6-2 or TRBV6-3 and TRBJ1-4, with 9 positions matching TRBD1. The CDR3 extends over 14 amino acids. The J segment lost 9 bases and the V segment lost 6 bases, leaving 8 bases of the junction unmatched. The germline gives CDR1 MNHEY, CDR2 SVGEGT. CDR3 in DNA: TGTGCCAGCAGACCCGGGACAGGGCCCAAAAAACTGTTTTTT. This codes for CASRPGTGPKKLFF.

In its sample, this clonotype was seen a few times. The CDR3 region is CASSLGERRSSYNEQFF. CDR3 bases: TGTGCCAGCAGCTTAGGTGAACGGCGGAGCTCCTACAATGAGCAGTTCTTC. The V and J genes are TRBV11-2 and TRBJ2-1; D unclear. CDR3 length: 17 residues. Trimming cost V 1 base and J 0 bases, with 13 bases left between them. Looked up from germline, CDR1 is SGHAT and CDR2 is FQNNGV.

CDR3 sequence reads: CASSPRDVRTQYF. The CDR3 bases are TGTGCCAGCAGCCCCCGGGACGTCCGTACGCAGTATTTT. The gene calls are TRBV7-4 and TRBJ2-3; D assignment may be TRBD1 or TRBD2 (5 bases each). CDR1 is SGHVT, CDR2 SQSDAQ, per germline. The CDR3 is 13 amino acids. The V and J ends lost 5 bases and 8 bases respectively, with 14 bases between them.

The chain has TRBV12-3 or TRBV12-4 and TRBJ1-1, with no clear D. Trimming took off 8 bases at V and 1 base at J, with 11 bases between the two ends. The CDR3 totals 13 residues. Written as DNA, the CDR3 is TGTGCCAGCGGAATGGACGGGAACACTGAAGCTTTCTTT. It translates to CASGMDGNTEAFF.

This clonotype was recorded many times. The J gene is TRBJ1-2, the V gene TRBV7-2; D remains ambiguous. This CDR3 is 12 amino acids long. The germline V gene encodes CDR1 SGHTA and CDR2 FQGNSA. Trimming removed 5 bases at V and 4 bases at J, with 8 bases between. The CDR3, as DNA: TGTGCCAGCAGCCTAGACACCTATGGCTACACCTTC. Translated, it gives CASSLDTYGYTF.

The chain joins TRBV7-2 to TRBJ2-1; D is uncertain. Germline V gene sequence: CDR1 SGHTA, CDR2 FQGNSA. The V and J ends lost 5 bases and 3 bases respectively, with 20 bases between them. The CDR3 spans 17 residues. In nucleotides, the CDR3 is TGTGCCAGCAGCAAATTAACCAGCGAGTCTTTCTACAATGAGCAGTTCTTC. Translation: CASSKLTSESFYNEQFF.

This clonotype has a handful of counts. This rearrangement joins TRBV7-9 to TRBJ2-7; TRBD2 matches 12 bases. CDR3 length: 15 residues. The germline V gene has CDR1 SEHNR and CDR2 FQNEAQ (reference sequence). V shed 7 bases, J shed 1 base, and the junction held 5 bases outside the gene matches. CDR3 DNA: TGTGCCAGCACCCGAGGACTAGCGGGATCCTACGAGCAGTACTTC. This sequence encodes CASTRGLAGSYEQYF. Based on the CDR3 plus reference TRBV7-9 and TRBJ2-7, the full variable domain is DTGVSQNPRHKITKRGQNVTFRCDPISEHNRLYWYRQTLGQGPEFLTYFQNEAQLEKSRLLSDRFSAERPKGSFSTLEIQRTEQGDSAMYLCASTRGLAGSYEQYFGPGTRLTVT.

A word on this clonotype: Since the CDR3 does not end with the conserved phenylalanine or tryptophan, this likely comes from a read error. The chain carries TRBV7-2 and TRBJ2-5; D tentatively reads TRBD1 or TRBD2 (5 bases each). The CDR3 is made up of 13 amino acids. CDR1 and CDR2 from the germline V gene are SGHTA and FQGNSA. The ends were cut back, 3 bases at V and 5 bases at J, with 10 bases in the middle. Here the CDR3 reads CASSFNEGETQYL. The CDR3 DNA sequence: TGTGCCAGCAGCTTCAACGAGGGGGAGACCCAGTACTTA.

This rearrangement joins TRBV5-6 to TRBJ2-2; D uncertain. This CDR3 has 18 residues. Germline CDR1 reads SGHDT; CDR2 reads YYEEEE. The V gene lost 0 bases and the J gene lost 0 bases, with 15 bases spanning the gap. The CDR3 loop reads CASSLVRSKTSNTGELFF. The DNA for the CDR3 is TGTGCCAGCAGCTTGGTTCGGTCTAAGACATCGAACACCGGGGAGCTGTTTTTT.

This clonotype was picked up a small number of times. V and J are TRBV5-4 and TRBJ2-7, with 7 bases aligning to TRBD2. This CDR3 region has 12 residues. V shed 5 bases, J shed 6 bases, and the junction held 5 bases outside the gene matches. CDR1 SGHNT and CDR2 YYREEE come from the germline V gene (reference sequence). CDR3 sequence (DNA): TGTGCCAGCAGTCCAACGGGAGGCGAGCAGTACTTC. Protein product: CASSPTGGEQYF.

V is TRBV2 and J is TRBJ2-2, with D maybe TRBD1 (5 bases). The CDR3 extends over 20 amino acids. CDR1 is SNHLY, CDR2 FYNNEI, per germline. V was clipped by 2 bases and J by 2 bases, with 24 bases between them. CDR3 loop: CASSERRQGSTSINTGELFF. CDR3 in DNA: TGTGCCAGCAGTGAACGGCGGCAGGGATCAACCTCCATTAACACCGGGGAGCTGTTTTTT. Based on the CDR3 plus reference TRBV2 and TRBJ2-2, the full variable domain is EPEVTQTPSHQVTQMGQEVILRCVPISNHLYFYWYRQILGQKVEFLVSFYNNEISEKSEIFDDQFSVERPDGSNFTLKIRSTKLEDSAMYFCASSERRQGSTSINTGELFFGEGSRLTVL.

The chain links TRBV5-4 to TRBJ1-1; TRBD1 aligns across 9 bases. The CDR3 extends over 13 amino acids. Germline V gene data show CDR1 as SGHNT and CDR2 as YYREEE (reference sequence). V shed 10 bases and J 1 base; nucleotides not matched to a gene: 5. The CDR3 reads CAGLDRGNTEAFF. The CDR3 DNA follows: TGTGCCGGGCTGGACAGGGGGAACACTGAAGCTTTCTTT. The full variable domain, its missing parts supplied by reference TRBV5-4 and TRBJ1-1, is ETGVTQSPTHLIKTRGQQVTLRCSSQSGHNTVSWYQQALGQGPQFIFQYYREEENGRGNFPPRFSGLQFPNYSSELNVNALELDDSALYLCAGLDRGNTEAFFGQGTRLTVV.

The CDR3 here is CASSLVLLGSYNSPLHF. The CDR3 nucleotides read TGTGCCAGCAGCTTAGTTCTCCTTGGGTCCTATAATTCACCCCTCCACTTT. The V call is TRBV7-2, the J call TRBJ1-6; D is unresolved. Germline assignment: CDR1 SGHTA and CDR2 FQGNSA. CDR3 length: 17 residues. Trimming shortened V by 1 base and J by 1 base, and 11 bases separated the two germline ends.

The chain combines TRBV11-3 with TRBJ2-3, with D maybe TRBD2 (7 bases). This CDR3 has 12 amino acids. Germline CDR1 is SGHNT and CDR2 is YENEEA. V was shortened by 1 base and J by 14 bases, with 13 bases between the two germline ends. The CDR3 is CASSLGGGDRYF. In DNA form, the CDR3 reads TGTGCCAGCAGCTTAGGGGGGGGCGACCGGTATTTT.

This clonotype was detected a few times. This chain joins TRBV6-6 and TRBJ1-6, with D uncertain. This CDR3 has 16 amino acids. V lost 0 bases, J lost 0 bases, and 6 bases lay in between. Germline CDR1 is MNHNY and CDR2 is SVGAGI (reference sequence). CDR3 sequence (DNA): TGTGCCAGCAGTTACTCGAGGAGCTCCTATAATTCACCCCTCCACTTT. This codes for CASSYSRSSYNSPLHF.

The chain joins TRBV7-2 to TRBJ1-2; D is unclear. Trimming took off 5 bases at V and 2 bases at J, with 12 bases between the two ends. CDR1 is SGHTA and CDR2 is FQGNSA in the germline V gene. The CDR3 covers 14 residues. The CDR3 DNA is TGTGCCAGCAGCCCCGCCCCCAGGAACTATGGCTACACCTTC. Amino acid sequence: CASSPAPRNYGYTF.

The chain joins TRBV28 to TRBJ2-7; D is perhaps TRBD1 (5 bases). The CDR3 consists of 15 residues. Trimming shortened V by 6 bases and J by 1 base, and 16 bases separated the two germline ends. Germline V gene sequence: CDR1 MDHEN, CDR2 SYDVKM. The CDR3 nucleotides read TGTGCCAGCAGCGTCGACAGCACCCCTTCCTACGAGCAGTACTTC. The encoded protein is CASSVDSTPSYEQYF. The variable domain in full, with the rest retrieved from reference TRBV28 and TRBJ2-7, is DVKVTQSSRYLVKRTGEKVFLECVQDMDHENMFWYRQDPGLGLRLIYFSYDVKMKEKGDIPEGYSVSREKKERFSLILESASTNQTSMYLCASSVDSTPSYEQYFGPGTRLTVT.

The genes are TRBV12-3 or TRBV12-4 and TRBJ2-2; D perhaps matches TRBD2 (5 bases). Trimming removed 6 bases from V and 7 bases from J, with 9 bases in between. CDR3 size: 12 residues. The CDR3 nucleotides are TGTGCCAGCAGGGACGAGGGCGGGGAGCTGTTTTTT. Amino acid sequence: CASRDEGGELFF.